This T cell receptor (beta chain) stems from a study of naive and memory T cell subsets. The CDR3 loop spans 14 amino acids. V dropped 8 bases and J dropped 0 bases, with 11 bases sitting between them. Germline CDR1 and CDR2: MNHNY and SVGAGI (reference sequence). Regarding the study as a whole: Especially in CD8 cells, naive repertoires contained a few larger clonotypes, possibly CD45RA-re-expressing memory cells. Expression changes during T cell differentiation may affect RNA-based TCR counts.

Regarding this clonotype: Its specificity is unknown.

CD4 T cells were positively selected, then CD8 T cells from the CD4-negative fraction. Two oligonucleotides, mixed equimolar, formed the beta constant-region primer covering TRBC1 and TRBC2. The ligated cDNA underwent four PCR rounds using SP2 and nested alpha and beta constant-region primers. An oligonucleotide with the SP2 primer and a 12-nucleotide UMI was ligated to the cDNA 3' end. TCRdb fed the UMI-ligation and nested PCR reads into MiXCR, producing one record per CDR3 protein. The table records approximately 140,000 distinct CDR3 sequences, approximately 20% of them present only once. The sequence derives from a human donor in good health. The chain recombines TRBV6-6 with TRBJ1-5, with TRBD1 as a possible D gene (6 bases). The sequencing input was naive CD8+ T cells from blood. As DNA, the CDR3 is TGTGCCAGCCTACGGGACACTAGCAATCAGCCCCAGCATTTT. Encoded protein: CASLRDTSNQPQHF.